This entry features one T cell receptor (beta chain) sequence. Antigen specificity is unknown. TCRdb re-analysed the reads in MiXCR, keeping a single row per CDR3 protein. Among 150,000 to 200,000 distinct CDR3 sequences listed, 28% were seen once. With 0 bases removed from V and 9 bases from J, the gap between germline ends came to 10 bases. The CDR3 has 12 residues. Per germline, CDR1 SGHDT and CDR2 YYEEEE. This sample was included in a study of T cell repertoires in cytomegalovirus infection. Regarding the study as a whole: Clonotype analysis showed dominance of the ex vivo response by HLA-C-restricted CMV-specific TCR beta clonotypes. Summed frequency of public TCR beta families distinguished CMV carriers with the relevant HLA.

The chain has TRBV5-6 and TRBJ2-7; D gene uncertain. The receptor's source is a human donor in good health (CMV status not recorded). Some clones in this sample may be carry-over from other donors' samples. The sequenced sample was PBMCs. The CDR3 DNA is TGTGCCAGCAGCTTGGAAGCTACGGGGCAGTACTTC. Its translation: CASSLEATGQYF.